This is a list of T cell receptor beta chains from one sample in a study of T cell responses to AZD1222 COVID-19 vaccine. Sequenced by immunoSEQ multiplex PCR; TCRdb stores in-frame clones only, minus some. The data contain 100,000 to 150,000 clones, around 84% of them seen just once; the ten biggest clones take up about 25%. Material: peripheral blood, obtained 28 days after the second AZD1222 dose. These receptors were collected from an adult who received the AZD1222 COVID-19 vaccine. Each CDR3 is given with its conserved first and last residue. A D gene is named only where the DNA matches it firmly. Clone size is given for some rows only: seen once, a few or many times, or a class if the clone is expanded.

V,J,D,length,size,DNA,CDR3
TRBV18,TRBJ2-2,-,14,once,TGTGCCAGCTCACCGACGGGGGCAGGCGGGGAGCTGTTTTTT,CASSPTGAGGELFF
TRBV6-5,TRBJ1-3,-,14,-,TGTGCCAGCAGTTACGGGCAGGGGGGAAACACCATATATTTT,CASSYGQGGNTIYF
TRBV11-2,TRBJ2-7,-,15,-,TGTGCCAGCAGTCCCTTCGGGACCGGTTCCTACGAGCAGTACTTC,CASSPFGTGSYEQYF
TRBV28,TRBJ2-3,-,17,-,TGTGCCAGCAGTTTATGGGGCTTGCACCCTAGCACAGATACGCAGTATTTT,CASSLWGLHPSTDTQYF
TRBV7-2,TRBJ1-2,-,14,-,TGTGCCAGCAGCTTAGGCAGAGCTAACTATGGCTACACCTTC,CASSLGRANYGYTF
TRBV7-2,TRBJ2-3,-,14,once,TGTGCCAGCTCCCAAGCACTACCCGGGAATACGCAGTATTTT,CASSQALPGNTQYF
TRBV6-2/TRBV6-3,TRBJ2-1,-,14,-,TGTGCCAGCAGTTACAGGGGCTCCTACAATGAGCAGTTCTTC,CASSYRGSYNEQFF
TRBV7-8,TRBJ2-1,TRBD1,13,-,TGTGCCAGCAGCCCCGGACAGGCTGGTGAGCAGTTCTTC,CASSPGQAGEQFF
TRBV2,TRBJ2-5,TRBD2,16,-,TGTGCCAGCAGATTTACGGGGGGGTCGTACCAAGAGACCCAGTACTTC,CASRFTGGSYQETQYF
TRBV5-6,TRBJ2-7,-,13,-,TGTGCCAGCAGCTCCCTAAGCTCCTACGAGCAGTACTTC,CASSSLSSYEQYF
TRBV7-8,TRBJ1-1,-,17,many,TGTGCCAGCAGCGGGGACCCCCGTTATGTATGGGACACTGAAGCTTTCTTT,CASSGDPRYVWDTEAFF
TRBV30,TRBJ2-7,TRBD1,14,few,TGTGCCTGGACGGACAGGGCGTTATTCCACGAGCAGTACTTC,CAWTDRALFHEQYF
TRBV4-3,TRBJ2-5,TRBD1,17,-,TGCGCCAGCAGCCAAGGTCCTGGCAGGGGGTTCCAAGAGACCCAGTACTTC,CASSQGPGRGFQETQYF
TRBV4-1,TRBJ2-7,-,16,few,TGCGCCAGCAGCCACCCCCAAACCACAGGGTACGGGGAGCAGTACTTC,CASSHPQTTGYGEQYF
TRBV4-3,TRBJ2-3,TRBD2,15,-,TGCGCCAGCAGCCGAGGACTAGCGGACTCGGGTACGCAGTATTTT,CASSRGLADSGTQYF
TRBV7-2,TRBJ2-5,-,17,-,TGTGCCAGCAGCCTCGGACACCCTATTGGGGTATCAGAGACCCAGTACTTC,CASSLGHPIGVSETQYF
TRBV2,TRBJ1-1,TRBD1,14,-,TGTGCCAGCAGTGACAGGGGGGAGAACACTGAAGCTTTCTTT,CASSDRGENTEAFF
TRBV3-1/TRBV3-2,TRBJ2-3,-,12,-,TGTGCCAGCAGCCACCACACAGATACGCAGTATTTT,CASSHHTDTQYF
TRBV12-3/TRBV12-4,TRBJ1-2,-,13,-,TGTGCCAGCAGTTCTACAGGGCGGGGTGGCTACACCTTC,CASSSTGRGGYTF
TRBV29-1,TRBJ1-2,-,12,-,TGCAGCGTTTTACGCCACACAGGGTCGTACACCTTC,CSVLRHTGSYTF
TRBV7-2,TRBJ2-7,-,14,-,TGTGCCAGCAGCTGGGGCCCCCGCTCCTACGAGCAGTACTTC,CASSWGPRSYEQYF
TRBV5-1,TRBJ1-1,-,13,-,TGCGCCAGCAGAAGGGGCGAGAACACTGAAGCTTTCTTT,CASRRGENTEAFF
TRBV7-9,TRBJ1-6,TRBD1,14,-,TGTGCCAGCAGCTTTTCAGGGGGGAATTCACCCCTCCACTTT,CASSFSGGNSPLHF
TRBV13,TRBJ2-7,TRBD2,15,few,TGTGCCAGCAGCTTAACCTGGCGGGGGACCTACGAGCAGTACTTC,CASSLTWRGTYEQYF
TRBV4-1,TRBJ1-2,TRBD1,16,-,TGCGCCAGCAGCCAAGCAGTAAAAGGGGGCGACTATGGCTACACCTTC,CASSQAVKGGDYGYTF
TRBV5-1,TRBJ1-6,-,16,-,TGCGCCAGCAGCTTGGAAGGCCAGGGGATGGATTCACCCCTCCACTTT,CASSLEGQGMDSPLHF
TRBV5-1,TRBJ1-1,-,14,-,TGCGCCAGCAGCTTGCTGCCATCCAACACTGAAGCTTTCTTT,CASSLLPSNTEAFF
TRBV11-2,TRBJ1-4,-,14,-,TGTGCCAGCAGCTTCGGGTTAACTAATGAAAAACTGTTTTTT,CASSFGLTNEKLFF
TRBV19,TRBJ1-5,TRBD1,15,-,TGTGCCAGTAGCGTAGGGACAGCTAGCAATCAGCCCCAGCATTTT,CASSVGTASNQPQHF
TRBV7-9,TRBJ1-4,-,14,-,TGTGCCAGCAGCTCAACCGGGGGTAATGAAAAACTGTTTTTT,CASSSTGGNEKLFF
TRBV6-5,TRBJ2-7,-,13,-,TGTGCCAGCAGGGGGGGGCTTCCCTACGAGCAGTACTTC,CASRGGLPYEQYF
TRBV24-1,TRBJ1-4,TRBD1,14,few,TGTGCCACCGGTAGACAGGGAGGGCGCGAAAAACTGTTTTTT,CATGRQGGREKLFF
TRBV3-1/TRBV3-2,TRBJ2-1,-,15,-,TGTGCCAGCAGCTGGACCTCAAGCTCCTACAATGAGCAGTTCTTC,CASSWTSSSYNEQFF
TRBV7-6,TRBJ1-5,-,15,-,TGTGCCAGCAGCTTAGGGGGGAGGGTAAATCAGCCCCAGCATTTT,CASSLGGRVNQPQHF
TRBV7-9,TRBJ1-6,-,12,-,TGTGCCAGCAGCTTACCCAATTCACCCCTCCACTTT,CASSLPNSPLHF
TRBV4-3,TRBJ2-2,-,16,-,TGCGCCAGCAGCCCCCGGGTAGCGGCGAACACCGGGGAGCTGTTTTTT,CASSPRVAANTGELFF
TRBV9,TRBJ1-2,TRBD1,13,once,TGTGCCAGCACTTTAGGACAGGACTATGGCTACACCTTC,CASTLGQDYGYTF
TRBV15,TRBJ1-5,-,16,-,TGTGCCACCAGCAGAGAAGGGTCTTTAAGCAATCAGCCCCAGCATTTT,CATSREGSLSNQPQHF
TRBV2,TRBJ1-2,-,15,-,TGTGCCAGCAGTGAATATCCGACAGCTAACTATGGCTACACCTTC,CASSEYPTANYGYTF
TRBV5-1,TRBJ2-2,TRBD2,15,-,TGCGCCAGCAGCCTCATGGGAGGGGAAACCGGGGAGCTGTTTTTT,CASSLMGGETGELFF
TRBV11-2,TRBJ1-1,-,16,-,TGTGCCAGCAGCTTAGATGGACGGCTGGGGGACACTGAAGCTTTCTTT,CASSLDGRLGDTEAFF
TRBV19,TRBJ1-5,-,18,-,TGTGCCAGTAGTATTTTGGCAGGGCAGGGGATGGGTGGTCGGCCCCAGCATTTT,CASSILAGQGMGGRPQHF
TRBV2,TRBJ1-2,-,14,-,TGTGCCAGCAGTGAAGGAGGGGCCGTCGGGGGCTACACCTTC,CASSEGGAVGGYTF
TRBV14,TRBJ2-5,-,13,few,TGTGCCAGCAGCCATTTAGGGCAAGAGACCCAGTACTTC,CASSHLGQETQYF
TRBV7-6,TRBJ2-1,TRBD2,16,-,TGTGCCAGCAGCTACTCTCTAGCGGGGGGGCTGAATGAGCAGTTCTTC,CASSYSLAGGLNEQFF
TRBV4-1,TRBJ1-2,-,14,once,TGCGCCAGCAGCCAAGATAACACTGCTAATGGCTACACCTTC,CASSQDNTANGYTF
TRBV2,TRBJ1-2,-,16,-,TGTGCCAGCAGTGGCTCCCTACTGGGGGGAAGTAATGGCTACACCTTC,CASSGSLLGGSNGYTF
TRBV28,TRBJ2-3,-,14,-,TGTGCCAGCAGACCACCCGGGGGGCCCAAGACGCAGTATTTT,CASRPPGGPKTQYF
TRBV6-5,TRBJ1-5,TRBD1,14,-,TGTGCCAGCAGACCCAGGGGGGGATATCAGCCCCAGCATTTT,CASRPRGGYQPQHF
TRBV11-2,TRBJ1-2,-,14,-,TGTGCCAGCAGCTTAGGGGGGGAGGCCTATGGCTACACCTTC,CASSLGGEAYGYTF
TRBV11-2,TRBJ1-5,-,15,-,TGTGCCAGCAGCAAAGAGCGGATGAGCAATCAGCCCCAGCATTTT,CASSKERMSNQPQHF
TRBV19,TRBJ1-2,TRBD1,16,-,TGTGCCAGTAGTATAACCCCGGGACAGCTTAACTATGGCTACACCTTC,CASSITPGQLNYGYTF
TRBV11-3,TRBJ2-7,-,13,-,TGTGCCAGCAGCTTAGGAGGGGCTCACGAGCAGTACTTC,CASSLGGAHEQYF
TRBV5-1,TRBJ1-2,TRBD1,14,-,TGCGCCAGCAGCTTAGACCGGGACAGTTATGGCTACACCTTC,CASSLDRDSYGYTF